The rows below give T cell receptor beta chains drawn from one sample of a study of molecular identifiers for immune sequencing clone quantification. TCRdb passed the PCR reads through MiXCR, listing each CDR3 protein once. This sample has some 580,000 distinct CDR3 sequences, with about 25% found just once. The material sequenced was naive CD8+ T cells from blood, with Jurkat cell RNA spiked in. These receptors came from a human donor in good health. Some libraries in this study had Jurkat cell RNA spiked in. CDR3s include the opening cysteine and the closing phenylalanine or tryptophan. The D gene is left open where the match is weak. Size values are once, few and many counts, or a class for expanded clones, and some rows have none.

j_call v_call clone_size d_call cdr3_nt cdr3_aa
TRBJ2-7 TRBV5-5 many NA TGTGCCAGCAGCTTCGGCCCGAGTCCCTACGAGCAGTACTTC CASSFGPSPYEQYF
TRBJ1-4 TRBV4-3 NA NA TGCGCCAGCAGCCAAAGTCCAATCGGGGGCTCTAATGAAAAACTGTTTTTT CASSQSPIGGSNEKLFF
TRBJ1-1 TRBV19 few NA TGTGCCAGTAGTATCGGTCTAGGGGTGGCTGAAGCTTTCTTT CASSIGLGVAEAFF
TRBJ2-1 TRBV5-6 NA NA TGTGCCAGCAGCTTTACGCCGGGGGTAGCAGAGCAGTTCTTC CASSFTPGVAEQFF
TRBJ2-2 TRBV29-1 NA NA TGCAGCGTTGAAGTCTGGGACGGAGAATCTAACACCAGGGAGCTGTTTTTT CSVEVWDGESNTRELFF
TRBJ1-1 TRBV27 many NA TGTGCCAGCAGTCCACACCAGGGAAACACTGAAGCTTTCTTT CASSPHQGNTEAFF
TRBJ2-3 TRBV10-3 NA NA TGTGCCATCAGTGAGGAGGGATTGGCGGTGGGGGCAGATACGCAGTATTTT CAISEEGLAVGADTQYF
TRBJ2-7 TRBV21-1 NA NA TGTGCCAGCAGCAAAAGGGGGACTAGCGGGGATTACGAGCAGTACTTC CASSKRGTSGDYEQYF
TRBJ2-7 TRBV4-3 many TRBD2 TGCGCCAGCAGCCAAGATCCGGGGGTAGCGGGAGGCGAGCAGTACTTC CASSQDPGVAGGEQYF
TRBJ2-1 TRBV4-1 NA TRBD1 TGCGCCAGCAGCCCACAGGGCCGGGCGTTTGAACGGGACAGTGAGCAGTTCTTC CASSPQGRAFERDSEQFF
TRBJ2-2 TRBV7-9 many NA TGTGCCAGCAGCCCCGGACTCCACACCGGGGAGCTGTTTTTT CASSPGLHTGELFF
TRBJ2-1 TRBV7-6 few NA TGTGCCAGCAGCTTATCGACACAGGGCCCCCATGAGCAGTTCTTC CASSLSTQGPHEQFF
TRBJ2-7 TRBV10-3 NA TRBD1 TGTGCCATCAGCGCCGGGACAGGTAAAAGCTCCTACGAGCAGTACTTC CAISAGTGKSSYEQYF